This TCR beta chain derives from a study of control samples from healthy donors and cancer patients (dated by TCRdb to between 2020 and 2021). Worth noting for this clone: It has no known antigen specificity. No per-base quality is available; no much larger clone lies one base away.

Germline trimming: 4 bases from V, 0 bases from J; junction bases outside gene matches: 14. CDR1 and CDR2, per the germline V gene, are SGDLS and YYNGEE. The CDR3, from cysteine to phenylalanine, totals 19 residues. Here the CDR3 DNA is all that survives: 57 bases in frame from base 1. Libraries were prepared through the immunoSEQ multiplex PCR assay. TCRdb re-hosts the immuneACCESS table, in-frame sequences only. Its copies lack some clones; in the studies checked, an unresolved V gene accounts for under half of them, and the cause for the rest is not known. The sample includes some 150,000 clones, with about 89% observed a single time. Together, the top ten hold under 9% of the sample.

Input material: blood. The TCR originated in a man aged 18 to 30 in good health. The chain is encoded by TRBV9 joined to TRBJ2-3, with TRBD2 identical over 10 junction bases. The CDR3 here reads CASSISPSGGAISTDTQYF. The DNA sequence is TGTGCCAGCAGCATCTCCCCCAGCGGGGGGGCAATAAGCACAGATACGCAGTATTTT.